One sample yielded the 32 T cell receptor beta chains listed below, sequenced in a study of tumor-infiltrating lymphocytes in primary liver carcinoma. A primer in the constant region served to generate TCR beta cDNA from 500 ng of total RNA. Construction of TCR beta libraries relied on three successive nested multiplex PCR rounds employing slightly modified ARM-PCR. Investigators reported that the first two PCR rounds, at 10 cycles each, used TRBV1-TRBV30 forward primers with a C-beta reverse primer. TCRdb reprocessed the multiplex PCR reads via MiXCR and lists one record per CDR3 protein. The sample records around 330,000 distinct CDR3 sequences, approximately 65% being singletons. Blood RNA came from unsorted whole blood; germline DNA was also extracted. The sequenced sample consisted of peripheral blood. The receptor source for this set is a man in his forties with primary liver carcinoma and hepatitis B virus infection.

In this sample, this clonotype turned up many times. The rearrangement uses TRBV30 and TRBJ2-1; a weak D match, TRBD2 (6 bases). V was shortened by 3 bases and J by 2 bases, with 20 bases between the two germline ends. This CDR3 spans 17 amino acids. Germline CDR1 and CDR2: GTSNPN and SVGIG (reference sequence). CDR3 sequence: CAWSPWGPRTTYNEQFF. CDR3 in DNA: TGTGCCTGGAGCCCCTGGGGCCCTCGGACTACCTACAATGAGCAGTTCTTC.

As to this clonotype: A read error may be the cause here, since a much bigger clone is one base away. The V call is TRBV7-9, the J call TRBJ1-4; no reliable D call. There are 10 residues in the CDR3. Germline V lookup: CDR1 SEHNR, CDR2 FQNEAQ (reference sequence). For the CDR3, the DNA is TGTGCCAGCTCGGCAGAAAAACTGCTTTTT. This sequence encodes CASSAEKLLF.

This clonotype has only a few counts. CDR3 amino acids: CASSLGAGGEDTQYF. Here the CDR3 DNA reads TGTGCCAGCAGCTTAGGAGCGGGAGGAGAAGATACGCAGTATTTT. This chain links TRBV11-2 with TRBJ2-3; 9 bases map to TRBD2. The CDR3 runs 15 residues. Germline V gene data show CDR1 as SGHAT and CDR2 as FQNNGV. The trim removed 1 base at V and 5 bases at J, leaving 4 bases unmatched.

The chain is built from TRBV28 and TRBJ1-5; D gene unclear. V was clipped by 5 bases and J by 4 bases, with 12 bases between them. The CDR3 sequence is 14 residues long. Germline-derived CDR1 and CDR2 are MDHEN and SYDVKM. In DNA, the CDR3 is TGTGCCAGCAGTAGGACCCAAGAGAATCAGCCCCAGCATTTT. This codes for CASSRTQENQPQHF.

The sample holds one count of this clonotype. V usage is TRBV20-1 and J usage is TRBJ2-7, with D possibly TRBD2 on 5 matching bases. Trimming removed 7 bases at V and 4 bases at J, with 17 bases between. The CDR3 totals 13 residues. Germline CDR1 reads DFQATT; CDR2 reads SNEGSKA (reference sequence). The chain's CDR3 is CSGGEGARYEQYF. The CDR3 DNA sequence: TGCAGTGGGGGAGAGGGCGCGAGATACGAGCAGTACTTC.

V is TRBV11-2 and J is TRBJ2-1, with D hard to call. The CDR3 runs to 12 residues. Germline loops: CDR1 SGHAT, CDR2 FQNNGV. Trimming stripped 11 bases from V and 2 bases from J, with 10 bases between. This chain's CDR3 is CAGSRAYNEQFF. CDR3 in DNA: TGTGCCGGTAGCAGAGCCTACAATGAGCAGTTCTTC.

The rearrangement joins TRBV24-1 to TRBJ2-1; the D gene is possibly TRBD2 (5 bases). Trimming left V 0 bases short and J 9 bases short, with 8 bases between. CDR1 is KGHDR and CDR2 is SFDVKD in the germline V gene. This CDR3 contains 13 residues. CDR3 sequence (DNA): TGTGCCACCAGTGATTTGACTGGGAGTGAGCAGTTCTTC. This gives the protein CATSDLTGSEQFF.

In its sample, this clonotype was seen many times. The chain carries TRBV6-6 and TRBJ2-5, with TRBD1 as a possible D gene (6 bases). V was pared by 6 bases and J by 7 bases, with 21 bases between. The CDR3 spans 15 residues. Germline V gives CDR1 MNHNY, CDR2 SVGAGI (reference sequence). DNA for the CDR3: TGTGCCAGCAGATCGACCAGGGGCTGGGCCGGGACCCAGTACTTC. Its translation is CASRSTRGWAGTQYF.

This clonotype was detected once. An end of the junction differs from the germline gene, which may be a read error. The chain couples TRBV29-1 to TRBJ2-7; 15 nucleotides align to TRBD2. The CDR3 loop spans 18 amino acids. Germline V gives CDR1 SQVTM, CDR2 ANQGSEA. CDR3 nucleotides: TGTAGCGCACTTCAATGGACTAGCGGGAGGGAAAGCTCCTACGAGCCGTACTTC. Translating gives CSALQWTSGRESSYEPYF.

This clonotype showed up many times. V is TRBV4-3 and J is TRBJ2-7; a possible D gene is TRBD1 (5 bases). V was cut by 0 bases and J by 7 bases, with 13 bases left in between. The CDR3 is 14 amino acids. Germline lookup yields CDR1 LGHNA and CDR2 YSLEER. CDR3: CASSQERTTGEQYF. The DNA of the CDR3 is TGCGCCAGCAGCCAAGAAAGAACTACAGGAGAGCAGTACTTC.

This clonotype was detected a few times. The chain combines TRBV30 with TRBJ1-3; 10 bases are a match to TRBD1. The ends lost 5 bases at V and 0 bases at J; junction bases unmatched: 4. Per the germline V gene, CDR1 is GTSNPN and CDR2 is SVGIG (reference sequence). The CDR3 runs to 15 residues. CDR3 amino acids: CAWGTGVLSGNTIYF. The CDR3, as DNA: TGTGCCTGGGGGACAGGGGTCCTCTCTGGAAACACCATATATTTT.

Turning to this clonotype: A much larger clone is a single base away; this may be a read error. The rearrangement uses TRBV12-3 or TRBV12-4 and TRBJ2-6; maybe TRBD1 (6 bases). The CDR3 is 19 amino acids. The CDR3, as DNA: TGTGCCAGCATTCTAGCCGCAGGGGCCCCGGTGGTTGGGGCCAAAGTCCTGACTTTC. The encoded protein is CASILAAGAPVVGAKVLTF.

The CDR3, as DNA: TGTGCCACCAGTGATCCGGGACTAGCGGGCCCGAACACCGGGGAGCTGTTTTTT. It is translated as CATSDPGLAGPNTGELFF. The chain joins TRBV24-1 to TRBJ2-2; TRBD2 matches 12 bases. The CDR3 contains 18 residues. Germline V gene data show CDR1 as KGHDR and CDR2 as SFDVKD. V shed 3 bases, J shed 0 bases, and the junction held 4 bases outside the gene matches.

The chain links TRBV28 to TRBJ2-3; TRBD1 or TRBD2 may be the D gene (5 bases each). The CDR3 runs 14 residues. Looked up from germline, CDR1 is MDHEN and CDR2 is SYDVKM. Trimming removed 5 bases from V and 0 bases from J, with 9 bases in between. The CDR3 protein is CASSPGDSTDTQYF. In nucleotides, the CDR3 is TGTGCCAGCAGTCCCGGGGACAGCACAGATACGCAGTATTTT.

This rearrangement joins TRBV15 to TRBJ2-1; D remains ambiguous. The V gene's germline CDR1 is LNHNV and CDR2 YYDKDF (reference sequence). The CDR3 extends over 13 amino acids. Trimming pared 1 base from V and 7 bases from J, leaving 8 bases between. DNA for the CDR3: TGTGCCACCAGCAGAGGAACCGGGAATGAGCAGTTCTTC. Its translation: CATSRGTGNEQFF.

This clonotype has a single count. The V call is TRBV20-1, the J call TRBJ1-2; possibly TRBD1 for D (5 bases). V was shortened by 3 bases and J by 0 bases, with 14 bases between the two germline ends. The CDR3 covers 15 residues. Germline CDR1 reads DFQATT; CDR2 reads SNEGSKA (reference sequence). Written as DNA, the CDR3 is TGCAGTGCTAGGGGGGATCCCACAGCTAACTATGGCTACACCTTC. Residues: CSARGDPTANYGYTF.

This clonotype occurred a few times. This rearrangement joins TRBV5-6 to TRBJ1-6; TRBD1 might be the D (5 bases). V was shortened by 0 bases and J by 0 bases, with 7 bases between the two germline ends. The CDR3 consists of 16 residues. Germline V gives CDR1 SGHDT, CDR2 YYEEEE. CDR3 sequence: CASSLDRSSYNSPLHF. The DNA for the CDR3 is TGTGCCAGCAGCTTGGACAGGAGCTCCTATAATTCACCCCTCCACTTT.

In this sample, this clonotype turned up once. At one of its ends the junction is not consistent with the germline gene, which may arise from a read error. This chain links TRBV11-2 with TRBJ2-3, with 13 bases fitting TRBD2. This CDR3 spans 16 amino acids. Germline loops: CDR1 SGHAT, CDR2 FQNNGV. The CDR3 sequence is CASSRTSGSGTDMQYF. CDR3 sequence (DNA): TGTGCCAGCAGCCGGACTAGCGGGAGCGGCACAGATATGCAGTATTTT.

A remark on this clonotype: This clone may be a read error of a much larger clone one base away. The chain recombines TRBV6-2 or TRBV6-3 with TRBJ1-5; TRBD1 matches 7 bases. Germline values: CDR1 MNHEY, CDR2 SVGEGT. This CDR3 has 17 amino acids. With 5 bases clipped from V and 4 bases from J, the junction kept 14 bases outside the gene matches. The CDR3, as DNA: TGTGCCAGCAGTGGTCGGCACGGGACAGTGACGAATCAGCCCCAGCATTTT. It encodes CASSGRHGTVTNQPQHF.

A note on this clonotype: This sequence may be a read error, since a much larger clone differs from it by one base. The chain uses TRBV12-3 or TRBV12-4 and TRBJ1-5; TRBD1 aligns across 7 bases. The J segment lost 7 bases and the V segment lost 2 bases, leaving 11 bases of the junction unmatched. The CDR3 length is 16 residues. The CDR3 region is CASSLRRGWVTQPQHF. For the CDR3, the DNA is TGTGCCAGCAGTTTACGCAGGGGGTGGGTTACGCAGCCCCAGCATTTT.

This CDR3 is CASSDAGTPGATAFF. The CDR3 DNA reads TGTGCCAGCAGTGACGCAGGTACGCCAGGGGCGACAGCTTTCTTT. The J gene is TRBJ1-1, the V gene TRBV6-4; tentative D call: TRBD1 (6 bases). The CDR3 has 15 residues. CDR1 is MRHNA and CDR2 is SNTAGT in the germline V gene. V gave up 2 bases and J gave up 10 bases, with 20 bases separating them.

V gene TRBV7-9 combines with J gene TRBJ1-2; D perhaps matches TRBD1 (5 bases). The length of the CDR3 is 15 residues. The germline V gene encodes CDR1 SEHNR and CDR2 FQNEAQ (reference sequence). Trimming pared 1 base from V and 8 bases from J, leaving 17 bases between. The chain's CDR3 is CASSLGGDGVRGYTF. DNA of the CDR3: TGTGCCAGCAGCTTAGGAGGGGACGGGGTTCGGGGCTACACCTTC.

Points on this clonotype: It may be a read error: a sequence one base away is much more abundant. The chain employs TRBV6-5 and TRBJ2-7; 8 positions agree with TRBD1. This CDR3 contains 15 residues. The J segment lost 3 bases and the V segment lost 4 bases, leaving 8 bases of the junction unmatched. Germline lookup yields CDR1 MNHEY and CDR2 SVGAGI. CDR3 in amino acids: CASSFPSGGLYEQYF. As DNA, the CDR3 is TGTGCCAGCAGTTTTCCCTCAGGGGGCCTCTACGAGCAGTACTTC.

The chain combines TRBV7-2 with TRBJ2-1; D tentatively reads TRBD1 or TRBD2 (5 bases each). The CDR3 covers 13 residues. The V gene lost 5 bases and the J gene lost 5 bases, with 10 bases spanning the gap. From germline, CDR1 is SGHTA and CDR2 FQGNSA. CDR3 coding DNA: TGTGCCAGCAGCCCCGGGACCAACAATGAGCAGTTCTTC. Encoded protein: CASSPGTNNEQFF.

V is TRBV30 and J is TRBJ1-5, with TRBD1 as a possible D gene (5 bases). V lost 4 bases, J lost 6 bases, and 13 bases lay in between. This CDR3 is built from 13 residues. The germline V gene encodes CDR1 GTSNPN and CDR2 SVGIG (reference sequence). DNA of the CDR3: TGTGCCTGGACAAGGGGCGCGGGTCAGCCCCAGCATTTT. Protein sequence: CAWTRGAGQPQHF. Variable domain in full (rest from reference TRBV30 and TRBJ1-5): SQTIHQWPATLVQPVGSPLSLECTVEGTSNPNLYWYRQAAGRGLQLLFYSVGIGQISSEVPQNLSASRPQDRQFILSSKKLLLSDSGFYLCAWTRGAGQPQHFGDGTRLSIL.

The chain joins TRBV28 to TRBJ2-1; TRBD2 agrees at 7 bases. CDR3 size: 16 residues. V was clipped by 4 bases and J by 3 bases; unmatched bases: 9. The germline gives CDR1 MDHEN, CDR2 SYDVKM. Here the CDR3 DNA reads TGTGCCAGCAGTTCCCATGAAGCGGGACTCTACAATGAGCAGTTCTTC. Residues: CASSSHEAGLYNEQFF.

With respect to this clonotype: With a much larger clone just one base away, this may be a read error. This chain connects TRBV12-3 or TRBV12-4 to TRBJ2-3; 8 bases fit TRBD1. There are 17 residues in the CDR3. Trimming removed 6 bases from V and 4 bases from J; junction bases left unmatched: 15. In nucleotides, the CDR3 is TGTGCCAGCAGCCCTAACTCGGGCAGGGGGCGCTCAGATACGCAGTATTTT. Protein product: CASSPNSGRGRSDTQYF.

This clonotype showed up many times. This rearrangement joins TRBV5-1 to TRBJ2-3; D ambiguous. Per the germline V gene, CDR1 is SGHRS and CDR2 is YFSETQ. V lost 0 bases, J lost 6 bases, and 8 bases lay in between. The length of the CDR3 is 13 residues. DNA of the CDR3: TGCGCCAGCAGCTTGGTTACAGCCGATACGCAGTATTTT. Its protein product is CASSLVTADTQYF.

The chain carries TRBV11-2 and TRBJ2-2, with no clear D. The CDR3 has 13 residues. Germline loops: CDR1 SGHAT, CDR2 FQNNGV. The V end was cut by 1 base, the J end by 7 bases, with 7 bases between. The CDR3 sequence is CASSLVGFGELFF. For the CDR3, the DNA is TGTGCCAGCAGCTTAGTAGGGTTCGGGGAGCTGTTTTTT.

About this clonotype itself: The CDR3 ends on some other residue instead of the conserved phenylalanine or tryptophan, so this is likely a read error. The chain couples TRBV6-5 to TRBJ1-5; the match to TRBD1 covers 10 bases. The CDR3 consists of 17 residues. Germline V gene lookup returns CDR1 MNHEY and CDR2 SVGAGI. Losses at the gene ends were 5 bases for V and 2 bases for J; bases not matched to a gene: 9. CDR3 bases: TGTGCCAGCAGTGAGAGACAGGGGGCAAGACGCAATCAGCCCCAGCATTCT. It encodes CASSERQGARRNQPQHS.

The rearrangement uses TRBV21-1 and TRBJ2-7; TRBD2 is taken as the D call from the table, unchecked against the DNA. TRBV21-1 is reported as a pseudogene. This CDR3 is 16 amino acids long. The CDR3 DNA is TGTGCCAGCAGCAAAGGGGTAGCGGGAGTGTCCTACGAGCAGTACTTC. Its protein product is CASSKGVAGVSYEQYF.

In DNA, the CDR3 is TGTGCCAGCAGCTTAAGTCGGATTTTAGCGGGGCTGAACAATGAGCAGTTCTTC. Residues: CASSLSRILAGLNNEQFF. The chain joins TRBV7-8 to TRBJ2-1; TRBD2 matches at 8 bases. Germline values: CDR1 SGHVS, CDR2 FQNEAQ. This CDR3 is built from 18 residues. Trimming cost V 2 bases and J 5 bases; bases outside gene matches: 14.